This T cell receptor (beta chain) is drawn from a study of cytomegalovirus exposure and HLA in healthy donors. A multiplex PCR was run with 60 Vbeta primers and 13 Jbeta primers. Sequenced by immunoSEQ multiplex PCR; TCRdb stores in-frame clones only, minus some. The sample shows 140,000 to 150,000 clones, about 80% of them seen only once. Germline loops: CDR1 LNHDA, CDR2 SQIVND (reference sequence). The CDR3 consists of 14 residues. V was cut by 5 bases and J by 5 bases, with 13 bases left in between. This TCR was sampled from a female donor in good health and CMV-seronegative. The V gene is TRBV19, the J gene TRBJ1-3; D unclear. Specimen: PBMCs. This CDR3 is CASSASSARNTIYF. Written as DNA, the CDR3 is TGTGCCAGTAGTGCGAGTTCCGCTCGAAACACCATATATTTT.